Described below is a single T cell receptor beta chain sequence and its context. The data were taken from a study of control samples from healthy donors and cancer patients. Sequencing was performed with immunoSEQ multiplex PCR; in TCRdb, only in-frame clones are kept and a portion is missing. The repertoire holds under 450,000 clones, with about 93% as singletons. Sequenced sample: PBMCs. The TCR comes from a man in his forties with head and neck cancer.

The CDR3 loop is CASSLGQVSYEQYF. The CDR3 DNA reads as TGTGCCAGCAGCCTGGGACAGGTGAGCTACGAGCAGTACTTC. This chain links TRBV11-2 with TRBJ2-7; 8 bases are a match to TRBD1. CDR1 is SGHAT and CDR2 is FQNNGV in the germline V gene. V shed 5 bases, J shed 3 bases, and the junction held 6 bases outside the gene matches. The CDR3 covers 14 residues.